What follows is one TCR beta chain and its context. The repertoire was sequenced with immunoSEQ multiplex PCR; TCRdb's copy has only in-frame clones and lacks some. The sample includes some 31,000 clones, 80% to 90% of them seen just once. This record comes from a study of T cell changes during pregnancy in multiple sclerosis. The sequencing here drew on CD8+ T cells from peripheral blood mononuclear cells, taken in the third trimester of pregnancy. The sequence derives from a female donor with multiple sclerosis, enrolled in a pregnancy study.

The CDR3 loop is CASSLGQGATEAFF. CDR3 DNA: TGTGCCAGTAGCTTGGGACAGGGGGCTACTGAAGCTTTCTTT. The chain has TRBV19 and TRBJ1-1; TRBD1 agrees at 12 bases. Germline V gene lookup returns CDR1 LNHDA and CDR2 SQIVND (reference sequence). V gave up 6 bases and J gave up 5 bases; unmatched junction bases: 4. The CDR3 loop spans 14 amino acids. The variable domain in full, completed from reference TRBV19 and TRBJ1-1, reads DGGITQSPKYLFRKEGQNVTLSCEQNLNHDAMYWYRQDPGQGLRLIYYSQIVNDFQKGDIAEGYSVSREKKESFPLTVTSAQKNPTAFYLCASSLGQGATEAFFGQGTRLTVV.